This TCR beta chain was retrieved from a study of T cells in narcolepsy. The CDR3 runs 17 residues. The V segment lost 7 bases and the J segment 6 bases; nucleotides outside the gene matches: 19. From germline, CDR1 is LNHDA and CDR2 SQIVND (reference sequence). Measured with immunoSEQ multiplex PCR; TCRdb has only the in-frame clones, and not every one. The sample lists about 35,000 clones, approximately 80% seen once, with approximately 1.1% in the top ten. General study findings and limits: Comparing one patient's CSF and blood CD4+ clonotypes highlighted HCRT- and TRIB2-specific autoreactive clonotypes. Reportedly, autoreactive clonotypes were serially detected in patients' blood but not controls'.

Worth noting for this clone: Its antigen is not identified.

The sequence was collected from a human donor in good health. The sequenced material came from memory (CD45RA-) CD4+ T cells from blood. The gene calls are TRBV19 and TRBJ1-2; 8 positions match TRBD1. The CDR3 here is CASNRLGTGTGADGYTF. DNA of the CDR3: TGTGCCAGTAATCGGTTGGGGACAGGTACAGGGGCCGATGGCTACACCTTC.